These 19 T cell receptor beta chains share one sample of origin, sequenced in a study of blood T cell repertoires in COVID-19. TCRdb's table, derived via immunoSEQ multiplex PCR, lists solely in-frame clones and lacks some. The data show a few hundred thousand clones, roughly 90% seen once. The sequenced material came from PBMCs or T cells enriched from blood (not recorded which). The receptors stem from a woman aged 40 to 50 who had recovered from COVID-19.

This clone has only one observation. The chain links TRBV7-2 to TRBJ1-5, with 7 bases fitting TRBD1. J gave up 6 bases and V 0 bases, and 2 bases lay outside the gene matches. The CDR3 totals 14 residues. The germline CDR1 and CDR2 sequences are SGHTA and FQGNSA. Here the CDR3 reads CASSLARQGQPQHF. In nucleotides, the CDR3 is TGTGCCAGCAGCTTAGCGCGACAGGGTCAGCCCCAGCATTTT.

V gene TRBV5-8 combines with J gene TRBJ1-2; 7 nucleotides align to TRBD1. Trimming removed 3 bases from V and 6 bases from J; junction bases left unmatched: 8. The length of the CDR3 is 14 residues. From germline, CDR1 is SGHTS and CDR2 YDEGEE. CDR3 DNA sequence: TGTGCCAGCAGCTGGAAGACAGGGAGGAATGGCTACACCTTC. It specifies CASSWKTGRNGYTF.

V is TRBV9 and J is TRBJ2-5; the D gene is possibly TRBD2 (6 bases). Germline loops: CDR1 SGDLS, CDR2 YYNGEE. This CDR3 region has 15 residues. Trimming took 4 bases from V and 5 from J, leaving 18 bases between them. The CDR3 here is CASSPWDGGGETQYF. The CDR3 nucleotides read TGTGCCAGCAGCCCATGGGACGGTGGGGGGGAGACCCAGTACTTC.

This chain joins TRBV18 and TRBJ2-3; D remains ambiguous. The CDR3 has 13 residues. The germline CDR1 and CDR2 sequences are KGHSH and LQKENI. V lost 2 bases, J lost 3 bases, and 6 bases lay in between. In DNA, the CDR3 is TGTGCCAGCTCACCAATTTCAACAGATACGCAGTATTTT. Amino acid sequence: CASSPISTDTQYF.

This sequence joins TRBV9 and TRBJ2-1; 13 bases agree with TRBD2. V gave up 4 bases and J gave up 13 bases; unmatched junction bases: 5. The CDR3 totals 13 residues. CDR1 and CDR2 from the germline V gene are SGDLS and YYNGEE. CDR3 in DNA: TGTGCCAGCAGCAGCCGGACTAGCGGGAGTCAGTTCTTC. Translation gives CASSSRTSGSQFF.

The chain links TRBV9 to TRBJ2-1; weak D call: TRBD1 (5 bases). CDR1 is SGDLS and CDR2 is YYNGEE in the germline V gene. The CDR3 loop spans 14 amino acids. V was clipped by 0 bases and J by 9 bases, with 13 bases between them. The CDR3 region has the DNA TGTGCCAGCAGCGTAGGGACATCTGACTTTGAGCAGTTCTTC. This translates into CASSVGTSDFEQFF.

This chain links TRBV18 with TRBJ2-6; 7 bases are a match to TRBD1. The CDR3 spans 17 residues. J gave up 0 bases and V 5 bases, and 7 bases lay outside the gene matches. The germline gives CDR1 KGHSH, CDR2 LQKENI. CDR3 sequence: CASSVQGSSSGANVLTF. In DNA form, the CDR3 reads TGTGCCAGCTCAGTACAGGGGAGTAGCTCTGGGGCCAACGTCCTGACTTTC.

The genes are TRBV19 and TRBJ1-5; 12 nucleotides align to TRBD1. The V segment lost 6 bases and the J segment 5 bases; nucleotides outside the gene matches: 11. Germline CDR1 LNHDA, CDR2 SQIVND (reference sequence). The CDR3 extends over 17 amino acids. CDR3 residues: CASSRGTGGVWDQPQHF. DNA of the CDR3: TGTGCCAGTAGCCGCGGGACAGGGGGCGTCTGGGATCAGCCCCAGCATTTT.

V and J are TRBV5-1 and TRBJ1-2, with a weak D call TRBD1 (6 bases). V gave up 0 bases and J gave up 6 bases, with 12 bases separating them. This CDR3 is built from 14 residues. Germline CDR1 and CDR2: SGHRS and YFSETQ. The CDR3 nucleotides read TGCGCCAGCAGCTTGGCCTGGACAGCGAATGGCTACACCTTC. This translates into CASSLAWTANGYTF.

V is TRBV7-9 and J is TRBJ2-1; 11 bases fit TRBD2. The CDR3 runs to 12 residues. CDR1 and CDR2 (germline): SEHNR, FQNEAQ (reference sequence). V gave up 11 bases and J gave up 5 bases; unmatched junction bases: 2. The CDR3 sequence: CAVLAGDNEQFF. The CDR3 DNA is TGTGCCGTACTAGCGGGAGACAATGAGCAGTTCTTC.

The chain joins TRBV10-3 to TRBJ1-2; TRBD1 aligns across 7 bases. The CDR3 sequence is 15 residues long. Germline V gives CDR1 ENHRY, CDR2 SYGVKD. Trimming cost V 6 bases and J 4 bases; bases outside gene matches: 11. The CDR3 spells CAISNQGGDGYGYTF. CDR3 DNA: TGTGCCATCAGCAACCAGGGGGGCGACGGCTATGGCTACACCTTC.

This rearrangement joins TRBV24-1 to TRBJ2-7; 7 nucleotides match TRBD1. V gave up 3 bases and J gave up 3 bases; unmatched junction bases: 7. The germline gives CDR1 KGHDR, CDR2 SFDVKD. There are 15 residues in the CDR3. The CDR3 DNA is TGTGCCACCAGTGATCGGGACAGACCATTCTACGAGCAGTACTTC. It yields the protein CATSDRDRPFYEQYF.

This clone showed up just a few times. The V call is TRBV12-3 or TRBV12-4, the J call TRBJ2-2; unclear D gene. V was pared by 4 bases and J by 7 bases, with 10 bases between. The CDR3 runs 13 residues. CDR3: CASSSLSNGELFF. CDR3 DNA: TGTGCCAGCAGTTCCCTGAGTAACGGGGAGCTGTTTTTT.

The chain carries TRBV12-3 or TRBV12-4 and TRBJ1-2; TRBD1 matches at 8 bases. V dropped 7 bases and J dropped 4; count of bases not matched to a gene: 5. The CDR3 has 13 residues. CDR3 loop: CASTLDRAYGYTF. CDR3 nucleotide sequence: TGTGCCAGCACTCTGGACAGGGCCTATGGCTACACCTTC.

The chain employs TRBV7-2 and TRBJ1-2; 10 nucleotides agree with TRBD1. J was trimmed by 8 bases and V by 3 bases; bases with no gene match: 6. Germline V gene data show CDR1 as SGHTA and CDR2 as FQGNSA. The CDR3 runs 14 residues. CDR3 residues: CASSFGGQGYGYTF. CDR3 nucleotide sequence: TGTGCCAGCAGCTTTGGGGGACAGGGGTACGGCTACACCTTC.

The J gene is TRBJ2-3, the V gene TRBV4-1; 9 bases are a match to TRBD2. Trimming at V came to 3 bases and at J to 6 bases, leaving 10 bases not matched to a gene. This CDR3 contains 16 residues. From germline, CDR1 is MGHRA and CDR2 YSYEKL. CDR3 DNA: TGCGCCAGCAGCCACTCTAGCGGGACTCTGAGGGATACGCAGTATTTT. The encoded protein is CASSHSSGTLRDTQYF.

The rearrangement links TRBV7-9 to TRBJ1-5; possible D gene TRBD1, 6 bases. This CDR3 has 16 residues. V lost 4 bases and J lost 9, with 22 bases in between. CDR1 is SEHNR and CDR2 is FQNEAQ in the germline V gene (reference sequence). CDR3 amino acids: CASSSGGSGGTWPQHF. The CDR3 region has the DNA TGTGCCAGCAGCTCGGGGGGCAGCGGGGGCACGTGGCCCCAGCATTTT.

The gene calls are TRBV5-4 and TRBJ2-2; TRBD1 matches at 7 bases. This CDR3 comprises 15 residues. V was clipped by 2 bases and J by 5 bases; unmatched bases: 6. CDR1 SGHNT and CDR2 YYREEE come from the germline V gene (reference sequence). In nucleotides, the CDR3 is TGTGCCAGCAGCTTAACAGGGGTCGGAACCGGGGAGCTGTTTTTT. Protein product: CASSLTGVGTGELFF. The full variable domain, its missing parts supplied by reference TRBV5-4 and TRBJ2-2, is ETGVTQSPTHLIKTRGQQVTLRCSSQSGHNTVSWYQQALGQGPQFIFQYYREEENGRGNFPPRFSGLQFPNYSSELNVNALELDDSALYLCASSLTGVGTGELFFGEGSRLTVL.

This clone was counted only a few times. The rearrangement joins TRBV5-1 to TRBJ2-2, with 8 nucleotides matching TRBD1. The CDR3 totals 14 residues. Losses at the gene ends were 5 bases for V and 7 bases for J; bases not matched to a gene: 7. Germline V CDR1 and CDR2: SGHRS, YFSETQ. This CDR3 is CASSPDRVDGELFF. The CDR3 DNA reads TGCGCCAGCAGTCCGGACAGGGTAGACGGGGAGCTGTTTTTT.